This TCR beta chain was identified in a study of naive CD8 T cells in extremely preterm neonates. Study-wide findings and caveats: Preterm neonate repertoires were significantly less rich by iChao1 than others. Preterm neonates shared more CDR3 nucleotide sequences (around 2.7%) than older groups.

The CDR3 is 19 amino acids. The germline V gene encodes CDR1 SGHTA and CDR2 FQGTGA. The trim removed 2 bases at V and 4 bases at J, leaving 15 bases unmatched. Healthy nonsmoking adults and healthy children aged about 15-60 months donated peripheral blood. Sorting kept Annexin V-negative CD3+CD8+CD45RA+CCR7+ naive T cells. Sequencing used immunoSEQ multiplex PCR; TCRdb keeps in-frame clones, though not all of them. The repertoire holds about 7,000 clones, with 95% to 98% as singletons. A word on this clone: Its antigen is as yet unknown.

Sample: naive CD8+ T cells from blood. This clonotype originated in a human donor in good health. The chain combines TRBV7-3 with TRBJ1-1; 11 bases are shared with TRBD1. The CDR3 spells CASSLGGDRGIKVSTEAFF. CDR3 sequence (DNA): TGTGCCAGCAGCTTAGGAGGGGACAGGGGGATCAAAGTGAGCACTGAAGCTTTCTTT.